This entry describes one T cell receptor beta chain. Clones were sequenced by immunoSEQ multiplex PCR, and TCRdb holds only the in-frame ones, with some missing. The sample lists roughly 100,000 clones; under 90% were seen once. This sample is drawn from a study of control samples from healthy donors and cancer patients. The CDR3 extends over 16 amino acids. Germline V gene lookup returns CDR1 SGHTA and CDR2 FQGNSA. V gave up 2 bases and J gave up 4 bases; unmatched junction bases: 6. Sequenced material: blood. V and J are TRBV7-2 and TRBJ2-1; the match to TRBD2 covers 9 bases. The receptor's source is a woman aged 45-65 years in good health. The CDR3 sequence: CASSLSGAGGYNEQFF. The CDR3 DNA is TGTGCCAGCAGCTTATCCGGGGCGGGAGGGTACAATGAGCAGTTCTTC.